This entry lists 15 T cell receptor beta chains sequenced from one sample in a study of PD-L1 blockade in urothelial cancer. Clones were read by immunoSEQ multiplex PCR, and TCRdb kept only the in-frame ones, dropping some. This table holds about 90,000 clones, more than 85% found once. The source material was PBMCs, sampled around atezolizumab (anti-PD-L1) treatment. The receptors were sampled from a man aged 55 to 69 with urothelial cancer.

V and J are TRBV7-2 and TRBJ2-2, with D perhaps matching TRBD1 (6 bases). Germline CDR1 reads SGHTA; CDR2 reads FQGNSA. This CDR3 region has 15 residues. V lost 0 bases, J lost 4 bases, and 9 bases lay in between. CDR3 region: CASSLATGATGELFF. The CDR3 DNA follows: TGTGCCAGCAGCTTAGCGACAGGAGCCACCGGGGAGCTGTTTTTT. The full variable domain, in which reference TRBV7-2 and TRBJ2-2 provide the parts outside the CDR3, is GAGVSQSPSNKVTEKGKDVELRCDPISGHTALYWYRQSLGQGLEFLIYFQGNSAPDKSGLPSDRFSAERTGGSVSTLTIQRTQQEDSAVYLCASSLATGATGELFFGEGSRLTVL.

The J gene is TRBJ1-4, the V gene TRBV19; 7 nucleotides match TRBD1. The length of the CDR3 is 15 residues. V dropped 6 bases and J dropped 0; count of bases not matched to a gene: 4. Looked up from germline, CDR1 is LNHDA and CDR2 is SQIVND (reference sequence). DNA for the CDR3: TGTGCCAGTAGCCTTGGGACAGCAACTAATGAAAAACTGTTTTTT. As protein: CASSLGTATNEKLFF.

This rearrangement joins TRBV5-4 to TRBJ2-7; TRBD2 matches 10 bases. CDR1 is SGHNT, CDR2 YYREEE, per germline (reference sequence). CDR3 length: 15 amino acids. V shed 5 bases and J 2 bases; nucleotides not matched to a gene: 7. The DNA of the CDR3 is TGTGCCAGCAGTCGACCAGCGGGGGGGCCCTACGAGCAGTACTTC. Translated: CASSRPAGGPYEQYF.

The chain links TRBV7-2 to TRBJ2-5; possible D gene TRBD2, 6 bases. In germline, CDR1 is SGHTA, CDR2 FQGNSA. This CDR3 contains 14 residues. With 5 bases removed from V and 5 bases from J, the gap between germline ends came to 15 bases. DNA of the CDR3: TGTGCCAGCAGCCCGAACTCGGGGAGGGAGACCCAGTACTTC. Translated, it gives CASSPNSGRETQYF.

CDR3 residues: CASSPTGYDYGYTF. The CDR3 DNA reads as TGTGCCAGCAGCCCCACAGGGTACGACTATGGCTACACCTTC. This rearrangement joins TRBV7-2 to TRBJ1-2; TRBD1 is a possible D gene (6 bases). CDR3 length: 14 residues. The V end was cut by 5 bases, the J end by 3 bases, with 13 bases between. Per germline, CDR1 SGHTA and CDR2 FQGNSA.

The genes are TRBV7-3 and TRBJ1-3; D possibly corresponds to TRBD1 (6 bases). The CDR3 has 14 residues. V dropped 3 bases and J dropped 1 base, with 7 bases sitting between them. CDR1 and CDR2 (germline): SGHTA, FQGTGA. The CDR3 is CASSLDRSGNTIYF. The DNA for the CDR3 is TGTGCCAGCAGCTTGGACAGATCTGGAAACACCATATATTTT.

Here the CDR3 DNA reads TGTGCCAGCGGGGACAGGGGGCTTGAGCAGTACTTC. This gives the protein CASGDRGLEQYF. The chain has TRBV7-2 and TRBJ2-7; TRBD1 aligns across 12 bases. The V gene's germline CDR1 is SGHTA and CDR2 FQGNSA. The CDR3 sequence is 12 residues long. Trimming cost V 8 bases and J 7 bases; bases outside gene matches: 3.

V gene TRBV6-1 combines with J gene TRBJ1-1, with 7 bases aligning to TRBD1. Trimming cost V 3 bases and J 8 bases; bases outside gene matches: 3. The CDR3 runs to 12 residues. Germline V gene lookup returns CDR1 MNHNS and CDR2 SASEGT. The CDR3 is CASSDGTAEAFF. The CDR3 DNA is TGTGCCAGCAGTGATGGGACAGCAGAAGCTTTCTTT.

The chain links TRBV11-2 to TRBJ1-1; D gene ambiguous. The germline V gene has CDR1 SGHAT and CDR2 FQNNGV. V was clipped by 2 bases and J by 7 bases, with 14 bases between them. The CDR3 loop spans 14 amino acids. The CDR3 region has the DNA TGTGCCAGCAGCTTAATCGCCGACGGCGGTGAAGCTTTCTTT. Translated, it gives CASSLIADGGEAFF.

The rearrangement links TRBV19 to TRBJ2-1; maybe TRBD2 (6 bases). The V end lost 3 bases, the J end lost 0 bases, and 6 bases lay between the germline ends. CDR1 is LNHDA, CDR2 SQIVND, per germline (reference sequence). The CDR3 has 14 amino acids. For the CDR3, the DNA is TGTGCCAGTAGTATCGGGAGCTCCTACAATGAGCAGTTCTTC. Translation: CASSIGSSYNEQFF.

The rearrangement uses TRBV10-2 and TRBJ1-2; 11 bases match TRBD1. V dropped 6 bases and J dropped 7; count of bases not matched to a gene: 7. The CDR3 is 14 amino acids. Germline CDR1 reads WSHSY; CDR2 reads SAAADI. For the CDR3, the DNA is TGCGCCAGCAGGGTAGGACAGGGGGCCGCTGGCTACACCTTC. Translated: CASRVGQGAAGYTF.

CDR3 sequence (DNA): TGTGCCAGCAGCTTAGGGACAGGGGTCGGGAATGAGCAGTTCTTC. Its translation is CASSLGTGVGNEQFF. The chain couples TRBV7-6 to TRBJ2-1, with 9 bases lining up with TRBD1. The CDR3 contains 15 residues. V trimming: 1 base; J trimming: 7 bases; junction bases outside the gene matches: 5. In germline, CDR1 is SGHVS, CDR2 FNYEAQ.

CDR3 coding DNA: TGTGCCAGCAGTGAATTCCCCAGGGGGCGGACAGCTTATAGCAATCAGCCCCAGCATTTT. It codes for CASSEFPRGRTAYSNQPQHF. The rearrangement uses TRBV2 and TRBJ1-5, with 8 nucleotides matching TRBD1. CDR3 size: 20 residues. The junction had 15 bases not matched to a gene; V was cut back by 2 bases and J by 0 bases. In germline, CDR1 is SNHLY, CDR2 FYNNEI.

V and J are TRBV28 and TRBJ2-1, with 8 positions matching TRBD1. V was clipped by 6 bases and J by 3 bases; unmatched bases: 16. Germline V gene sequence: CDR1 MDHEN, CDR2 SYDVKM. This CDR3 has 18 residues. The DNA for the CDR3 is TGTGCCAGCAGCCCACCCCGGACAGGGTTCTTGCTCTACAATGAGCAGTTCTTC. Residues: CASSPPRTGFLLYNEQFF.

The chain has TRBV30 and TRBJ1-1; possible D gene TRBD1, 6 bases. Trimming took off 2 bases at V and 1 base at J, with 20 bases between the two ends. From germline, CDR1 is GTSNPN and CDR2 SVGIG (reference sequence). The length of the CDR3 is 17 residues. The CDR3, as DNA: TGTGCCTGGAGTAAGGGGACATCTTCGGCATCGAACACTGAAGCTTTCTTT. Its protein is CAWSKGTSSASNTEAFF.